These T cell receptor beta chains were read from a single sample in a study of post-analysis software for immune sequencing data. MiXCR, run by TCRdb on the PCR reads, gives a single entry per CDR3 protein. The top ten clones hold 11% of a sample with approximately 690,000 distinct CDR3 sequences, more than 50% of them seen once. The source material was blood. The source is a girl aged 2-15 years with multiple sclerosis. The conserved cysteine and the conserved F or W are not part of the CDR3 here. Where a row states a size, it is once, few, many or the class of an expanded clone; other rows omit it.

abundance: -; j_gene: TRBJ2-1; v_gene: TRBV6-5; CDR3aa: ASSKGQGEIGQF
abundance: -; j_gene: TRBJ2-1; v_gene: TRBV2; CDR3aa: ASSVPTGTKGPRSLNEQF
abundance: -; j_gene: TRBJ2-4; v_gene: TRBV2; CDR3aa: ASRPRTGNKNIQY
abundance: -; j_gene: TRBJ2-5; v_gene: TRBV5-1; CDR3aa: ASSLFPGPQETQY
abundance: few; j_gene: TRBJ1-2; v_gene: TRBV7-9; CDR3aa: ASSLESRNYGYT
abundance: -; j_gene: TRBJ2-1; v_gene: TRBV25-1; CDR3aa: ASSDVAGGYNEQF
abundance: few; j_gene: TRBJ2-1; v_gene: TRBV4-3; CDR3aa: ASSQERTGWNEQF
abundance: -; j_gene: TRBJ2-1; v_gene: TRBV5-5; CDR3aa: ASSWDRAGEQF
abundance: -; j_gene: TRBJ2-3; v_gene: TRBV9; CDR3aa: ASSVSSGNTDTQY
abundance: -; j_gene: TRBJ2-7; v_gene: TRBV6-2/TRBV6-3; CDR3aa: ASSYSRGLRSYEQY
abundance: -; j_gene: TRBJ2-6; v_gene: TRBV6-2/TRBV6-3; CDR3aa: ASSRAPRTGANVLT
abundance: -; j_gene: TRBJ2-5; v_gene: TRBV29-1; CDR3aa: SGTRQGSRETQY
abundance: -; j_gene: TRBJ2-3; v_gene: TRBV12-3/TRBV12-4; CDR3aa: ASTLAGGATDAQY
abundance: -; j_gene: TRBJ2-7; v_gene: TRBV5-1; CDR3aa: ASSSLQGALGEQY
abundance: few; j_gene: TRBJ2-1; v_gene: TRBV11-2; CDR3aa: ASSLVVPNEQF
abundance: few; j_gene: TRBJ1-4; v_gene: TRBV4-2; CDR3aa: ASSPVDGEKLF
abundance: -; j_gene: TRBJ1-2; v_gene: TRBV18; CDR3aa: ASSPDRSNYGYT
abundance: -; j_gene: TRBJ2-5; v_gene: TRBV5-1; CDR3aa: ASSLVRQGQETQY
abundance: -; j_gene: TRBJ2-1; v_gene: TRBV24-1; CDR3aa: ATSETRYNEQF
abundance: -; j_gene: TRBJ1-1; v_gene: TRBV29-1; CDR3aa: SVGVREAF
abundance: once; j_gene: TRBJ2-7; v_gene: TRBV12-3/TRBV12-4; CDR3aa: ASSSRGPNYEQY
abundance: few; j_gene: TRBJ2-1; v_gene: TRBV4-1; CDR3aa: ASSQEGQGTGLGNEQF
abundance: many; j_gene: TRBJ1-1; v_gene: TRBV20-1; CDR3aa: SAGQGDTEAF
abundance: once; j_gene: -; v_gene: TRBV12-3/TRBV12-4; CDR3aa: ASSRGGPKIGEQY
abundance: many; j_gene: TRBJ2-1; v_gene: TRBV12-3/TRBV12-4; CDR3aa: ASSLTGDEQF
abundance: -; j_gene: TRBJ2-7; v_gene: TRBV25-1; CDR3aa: ASSGSDEQY
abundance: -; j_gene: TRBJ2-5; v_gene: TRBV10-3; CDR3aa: AISESRSGSNEQY
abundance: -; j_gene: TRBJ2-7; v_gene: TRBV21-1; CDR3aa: ASSNRDRDREQY
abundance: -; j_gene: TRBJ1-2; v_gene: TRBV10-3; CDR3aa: AISVPGGTSNYGYT
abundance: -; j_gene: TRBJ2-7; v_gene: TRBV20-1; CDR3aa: SASKDRAHEQY
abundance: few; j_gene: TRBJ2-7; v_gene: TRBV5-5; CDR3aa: ASSPGLAEGEQY
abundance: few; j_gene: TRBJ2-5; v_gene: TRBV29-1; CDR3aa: SVDGGETQY
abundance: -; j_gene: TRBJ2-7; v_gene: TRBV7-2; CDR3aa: ASSLVGRTSGGVMY
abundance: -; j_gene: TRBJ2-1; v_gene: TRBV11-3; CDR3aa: ASSLAGTSHNEQF
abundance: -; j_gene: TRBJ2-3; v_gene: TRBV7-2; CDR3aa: ASSQDRDRTDTQY
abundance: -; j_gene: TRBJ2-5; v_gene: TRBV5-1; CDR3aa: ASSLARLAGGHQETQY